These T cell receptor beta chains were read from a single sample in a study of cytomegalovirus exposure and HLA in healthy donors. Clones were read by immunoSEQ multiplex PCR, and TCRdb kept only the in-frame ones, dropping some. This table holds approximately 140,000 clones, 70% to 80% found once. What was sequenced was PBMCs. These receptors came from a human donor in good health. The CDR3 runs from the conserved cysteine through the conserved F or W. The order of the fields is J gene, V gene, D gene, CDR3 protein. The D gene is left open where the match is weak.

TRBJ1-1	TRBV5-6	NA	CASSLFSTEAFF
TRBJ2-3	TRBV19	TRBD2	CASSVTSGTDTQYF
TRBJ2-7	TRBV7-2	TRBD2	CASSQREGLAGGGEQYF
TRBJ2-1	TRBV28	NA	CLTVGGNEQFF
TRBJ2-7	TRBV7-2	NA	CASSPQPYEQYF
TRBJ1-5	TRBV25-1	TRBD1	CASRGQSDQPQHF
TRBJ2-3	TRBV6-4	TRBD2	CASSDSTSGGSVEGTDTQYF
TRBJ1-3	TRBV2	NA	CASSDRGGNTIYF
TRBJ1-4	TRBV15	NA	CATSLIGGPEKLFF
TRBJ1-4	TRBV28	NA	CASSVDRLLGGLFF
TRBJ2-2	TRBV4-1	TRBD2	CASSQFSSGRSTGELFF
TRBJ1-2	TRBV5-6	NA	CASSLNYGYTF
TRBJ1-2	TRBV9	TRBD1	CASSATRTGSNYGYTF
TRBJ2-2	TRBV9	TRBD2	CATGGVNTGELFF
TRBJ2-2	TRBV19	NA	CASRILAANTGELFF
TRBJ2-3	TRBV6-5	NA	CASSYSRGDTQYF
TRBJ2-1	TRBV6-1	NA	CASRQRRDKYNEQFF
TRBJ2-1	TRBV2	TRBD1	CASSERGRQGYNEQFF
TRBJ1-2	TRBV19	TRBD1	CASSGTGTSYGYTF
TRBJ2-1	TRBV27	NA	CASSLGSGLEGDEQFF
TRBJ2-7	TRBV11-3	NA	CASSDNSPHEQYF
TRBJ1-2	TRBV5-1	TRBD1	CASSRDSGYGYTF
TRBJ2-7	TRBV7-3	NA	CASSPNPGAYEQYF
TRBJ1-2	TRBV5-6	TRBD1	CASSFLDRAYGYTF
TRBJ2-2	TRBV25-1	NA	CASSGTGGELFF
TRBJ1-2	TRBV5-1	TRBD1	CASSSSDRGLNYGYTF
TRBJ2-7	TRBV27	NA	CASSLSIAPGEQYF
TRBJ1-3	TRBV6-5	NA	CASSPFGVSGNTIYF
TRBJ1-5	TRBV2	NA	CASRGGERPQHF
TRBJ2-7	TRBV25-1	TRBD1	CASQGQGGSYEQYF
TRBJ2-6	TRBV2	NA	CASSRDKPILSGANVLTF
TRBJ2-5	TRBV6-6	TRBD2	CASSQTSVQETQYF
TRBJ1-1	TRBV9	NA	CASSLVGQGSTEAFF
TRBJ2-3	TRBV7-9	TRBD1	CASSSPGTGTTDTQYF
TRBJ2-2	TRBV4-3	TRBD2	CASSQGTSGSFAGELFF
TRBJ1-1	TRBV7-9	TRBD1	CASSAGQGMNTEAFF
TRBJ1-1	TRBV5-1	TRBD1	CASSLVPGGPLNTEAFF
TRBJ2-7	TRBV7-8	TRBD2	CASSSRGETSGIISYEQYF
TRBJ1-4	TRBV7-2	NA	CASSLIGGLGEKLFF
TRBJ2-3	TRBV27	TRBD1	CASMGQGTDTQYF
TRBJ2-7	TRBV21-1	NA	CASSTSSVRSYEQYF
TRBJ2-2	TRBV27	NA	CASSLQRHTGELFF